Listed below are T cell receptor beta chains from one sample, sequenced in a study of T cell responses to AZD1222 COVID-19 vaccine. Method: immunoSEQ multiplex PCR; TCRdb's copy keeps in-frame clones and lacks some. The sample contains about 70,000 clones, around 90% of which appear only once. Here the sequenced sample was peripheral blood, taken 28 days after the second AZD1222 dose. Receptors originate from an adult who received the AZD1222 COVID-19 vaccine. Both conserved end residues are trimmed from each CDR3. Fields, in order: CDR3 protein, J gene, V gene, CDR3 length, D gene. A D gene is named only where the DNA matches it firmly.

CDR3 protein: ASSFSRVAYT
J gene: TRBJ1-2
V gene: TRBV12-3/TRBV12-4
CDR3 length: 10
D gene: -

CDR3 protein: ASSQDLARNYEQY
J gene: TRBJ2-7
V gene: TRBV4-3
CDR3 length: 13
D gene: -

CDR3 protein: ASSTHSGRADNEQF
J gene: TRBJ2-1
V gene: TRBV19
CDR3 length: 14
D gene: TRBD2

CDR3 protein: AWGPATDTQY
J gene: TRBJ2-3
V gene: TRBV30
CDR3 length: 10
D gene: -

CDR3 protein: ASSSQGPTEQY
J gene: TRBJ2-7
V gene: TRBV7-9
CDR3 length: 11
D gene: -

CDR3 protein: AWRKGQPNQPQH
J gene: TRBJ1-5
V gene: TRBV30
CDR3 length: 12
D gene: TRBD1

CDR3 protein: ASSPSQGAAEAF
J gene: TRBJ1-1
V gene: TRBV27
CDR3 length: 12
D gene: TRBD1

CDR3 protein: ASSLRTGLMGYT
J gene: TRBJ1-2
V gene: TRBV5-4
CDR3 length: 12
D gene: TRBD1

CDR3 protein: ASERKEY
J gene: TRBJ2-7
V gene: TRBV10-1
CDR3 length: 7
D gene: -

CDR3 protein: ASSSSRGYTEAF
J gene: TRBJ1-1
V gene: TRBV6-5
CDR3 length: 12
D gene: -

CDR3 protein: ASSYGTGKTEAF
J gene: TRBJ1-1
V gene: TRBV6-5
CDR3 length: 12
D gene: -

CDR3 protein: ATSRGRPGQGSAGSYNEQF
J gene: TRBJ2-1
V gene: TRBV15
CDR3 length: 19
D gene: TRBD1

CDR3 protein: ASRTGQRNTEAF
J gene: TRBJ1-1
V gene: TRBV11-1
CDR3 length: 12
D gene: -

CDR3 protein: ASSRGDPNEQF
J gene: TRBJ2-1
V gene: TRBV18
CDR3 length: 11
D gene: -

CDR3 protein: ASSEAGSGNTQY
J gene: TRBJ2-3
V gene: TRBV2
CDR3 length: 12
D gene: -

CDR3 protein: SVEDRTGRGYEQY
J gene: TRBJ2-7
V gene: TRBV29-1
CDR3 length: 13
D gene: -

CDR3 protein: ASSASPFRGRGGYT
J gene: TRBJ1-2
V gene: TRBV14
CDR3 length: 14
D gene: TRBD1

CDR3 protein: ASSAEGQPQH
J gene: TRBJ1-5
V gene: TRBV18
CDR3 length: 10
D gene: -

CDR3 protein: ASSTQGTSGINEQF
J gene: TRBJ2-1
V gene: TRBV7-3
CDR3 length: 14
D gene: TRBD2

CDR3 protein: ASSWGQDLLLSLH
J gene: TRBJ1-6
V gene: TRBV6-5
CDR3 length: 13
D gene: TRBD1

CDR3 protein: ATAGSYNEQF
J gene: TRBJ2-1
V gene: TRBV2
CDR3 length: 10
D gene: -

CDR3 protein: ASRDPANYGYT
J gene: TRBJ1-2
V gene: TRBV19
CDR3 length: 11
D gene: -

CDR3 protein: ASSVMGQGNEQF
J gene: TRBJ2-1
V gene: TRBV9
CDR3 length: 12
D gene: TRBD1

CDR3 protein: ASSLASGLPRNEQF
J gene: TRBJ2-1
V gene: TRBV7-8
CDR3 length: 14
D gene: -

CDR3 protein: ASSPTGVGYEQY
J gene: TRBJ2-7
V gene: TRBV18
CDR3 length: 12
D gene: TRBD1

CDR3 protein: ASSQDRSGYGYT
J gene: TRBJ1-2
V gene: TRBV4-3
CDR3 length: 12
D gene: -

CDR3 protein: ASSLAGTSGAYEQY
J gene: TRBJ2-7
V gene: TRBV7-2
CDR3 length: 14
D gene: TRBD2

CDR3 protein: ASSLGVFYGYT
J gene: TRBJ1-2
V gene: TRBV14
CDR3 length: 11
D gene: -

CDR3 protein: ASSLGARETQY
J gene: TRBJ2-5
V gene: TRBV5-1
CDR3 length: 11
D gene: -

CDR3 protein: ASSQAGGAYNEQF
J gene: TRBJ2-1
V gene: TRBV3-1/TRBV3-2
CDR3 length: 13
D gene: -

CDR3 protein: ATSPRWDSFYEQY
J gene: TRBJ2-7
V gene: TRBV15
CDR3 length: 13
D gene: -

CDR3 protein: AISALGGGSNQPQH
J gene: TRBJ1-5
V gene: TRBV10-3
CDR3 length: 14
D gene: -

CDR3 protein: ASSQDMAGGAYGYT
J gene: TRBJ1-2
V gene: TRBV3-1/TRBV3-2
CDR3 length: 14
D gene: -

CDR3 protein: ASSLSNSPLH
J gene: TRBJ1-6
V gene: TRBV27
CDR3 length: 10
D gene: -

CDR3 protein: SHRAHGGNEQF
J gene: TRBJ2-1
V gene: TRBV28
CDR3 length: 11
D gene: -

CDR3 protein: SVEGGQGDTDTQY
J gene: TRBJ2-3
V gene: TRBV29-1
CDR3 length: 13
D gene: TRBD1

CDR3 protein: ASRQNPTRGVDWVNQPQH
J gene: TRBJ1-5
V gene: TRBV19
CDR3 length: 18
D gene: TRBD1

CDR3 protein: ASSARRDGGSNQPQH
J gene: TRBJ1-5
V gene: TRBV19
CDR3 length: 15
D gene: -

CDR3 protein: ASRARDFEIYGYT
J gene: TRBJ1-2
V gene: TRBV5-1
CDR3 length: 13
D gene: -

CDR3 protein: AISDRTGVGEKLF
J gene: TRBJ1-4
V gene: TRBV10-3
CDR3 length: 13
D gene: TRBD1

CDR3 protein: AWSTGLAAIQY
J gene: TRBJ2-4
V gene: TRBV30
CDR3 length: 11
D gene: TRBD2

CDR3 protein: ASSQGPGNGYT
J gene: TRBJ1-2
V gene: TRBV3-1/TRBV3-2
CDR3 length: 11
D gene: -

CDR3 protein: ASSEGGQGREKLF
J gene: TRBJ1-4
V gene: TRBV2
CDR3 length: 13
D gene: TRBD1

CDR3 protein: ASSLRDRGREGRGNEQF
J gene: TRBJ2-1
V gene: TRBV7-9
CDR3 length: 17
D gene: TRBD1

CDR3 protein: ATSSGRRENQPQH
J gene: TRBJ1-5
V gene: TRBV15
CDR3 length: 13
D gene: -

CDR3 protein: ASSFRQGNEKLF
J gene: TRBJ1-4
V gene: TRBV19
CDR3 length: 12
D gene: TRBD1

CDR3 protein: ASTPLLNYNEQF
J gene: TRBJ2-1
V gene: TRBV19
CDR3 length: 12
D gene: -

CDR3 protein: ASSPEPNQPQH
J gene: TRBJ1-5
V gene: TRBV18
CDR3 length: 11
D gene: -

CDR3 protein: ASSIVHTNTEAF
J gene: TRBJ1-1
V gene: TRBV19
CDR3 length: 12
D gene: -

CDR3 protein: ASSEGQGLRETQY
J gene: TRBJ2-5
V gene: TRBV7-9
CDR3 length: 13
D gene: TRBD1

CDR3 protein: SVVWNSDEQY
J gene: TRBJ2-7
V gene: TRBV29-1
CDR3 length: 10
D gene: -